This T cell receptor beta chain came from a study of technical replicates of blood from several donors. Measured with immunoSEQ multiplex PCR; TCRdb has only the in-frame clones, and not every one. The data contain nearly 90,000 clones, about 95% of them singletons. Germline V CDR1 and CDR2: SQVTM, ANQGSEA. The CDR3 is 13 amino acids. V lost 4 bases and J lost 5, with 14 bases in between. Specimen: T cells isolated from PBMCs. The clonotype originates from a human donor in good health. This chain joins TRBV29-1 and TRBJ1-1, with D possibly being TRBD1 (5 bases). The CDR3 coding sequence is TGCAGCGTTGCCGGGGGGTGGGGAACTGAAGCTTTCTTT. Amino acids: CSVAGGWGTEAFF. Combining the CDR3 with reference TRBV29-1 and TRBJ1-1 gives the whole variable domain SAVISQKPSRDICQRGTSLTIQCQVDSQVTMMFWYRQQPGQSLTLIATANQGSEATYESGFVIDKFPISRPNLTFSTLTVSNMSPEDSSIYLCSVAGGWGTEAFFGQGTRLTVV.